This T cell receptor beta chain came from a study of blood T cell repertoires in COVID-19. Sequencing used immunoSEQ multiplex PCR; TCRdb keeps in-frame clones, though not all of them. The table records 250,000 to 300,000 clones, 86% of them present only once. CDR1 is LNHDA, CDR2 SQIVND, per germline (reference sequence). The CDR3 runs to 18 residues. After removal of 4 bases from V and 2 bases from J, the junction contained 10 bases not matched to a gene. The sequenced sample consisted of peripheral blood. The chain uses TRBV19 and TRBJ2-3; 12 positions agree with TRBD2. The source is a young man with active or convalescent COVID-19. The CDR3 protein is CASSRFGLAGKFTDTQYF. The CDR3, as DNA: TGTGCCAGTAGTAGGTTCGGACTAGCGGGGAAATTCACAGATACGCAGTATTTT.